This T cell receptor (beta chain) appears in the sequencing data of a study of blood T cell repertoires in COVID-19. In the study overall: T cells, B-cell-depleted T cells, or PBMCs provided the cDNA or gDNA that served as material.

Study processing details: Reference gene primer amplification gave estimated nucleated cell counts. Method: immunoSEQ multiplex PCR; TCRdb's copy keeps in-frame clones and lacks some. V and J calls and clone size follow that table, whereas D and trimming were derived from the DNA. This sample has roughly 340,000 clones, with 70% to 90% found just once. The receptor was isolated from a man aged 35 to 55 in a cohort exposed to, infected with or recovered from COVID-19 (not recorded which). Sequenced material: PBMCs or T cells enriched from blood (not recorded which).

The CDR3 loop reads CASRGQNYGYTF. CDR3 bases: TGTGCCAGCAGGGGGCAGAACTATGGCTACACCTTC. The chain combines TRBV28 with TRBJ1-2, with TRBD1 as a possible D gene (5 bases). The CDR3 sequence is 12 residues long. The V end lost 6 bases, the J end lost 2 bases, and 7 bases lay between the germline ends. Looked up from germline, CDR1 is MDHEN and CDR2 is SYDVKM.